These 27 T cell receptor beta chains were all obtained from the same sample, sequenced in a study of T cell changes during pregnancy in multiple sclerosis. Sequencing was performed with immunoSEQ multiplex PCR; in TCRdb, only in-frame clones are kept and a portion is missing. The sample lists some 22,000 clones, more than 85% seen once, with around 0.96% in the top ten. This specimen was CD4+ T cells from peripheral blood mononuclear cells, taken in the second trimester of pregnancy. The receptors here all came from a female donor in good health, enrolled as a control in a pregnancy study.

The rearrangement uses TRBV5-4 and TRBJ2-7; tentatively, D is TRBD2 (5 bases). V lost 4 bases to trimming and J lost 0 bases, with 14 bases between them. CDR1 SGHNT and CDR2 YYREEE come from the germline V gene (reference sequence). This CDR3 has 15 residues. The CDR3 region is CASSHGGSGSYEQYF. The CDR3 nucleotides are TGTGCCAGCAGCCACGGAGGCTCGGGCTCCTACGAGCAGTACTTC.

The count of this clone is one. V gene TRBV6-5 combines with J gene TRBJ1-1, with D tentatively TRBD1 (6 bases). Germline V gene data show CDR1 as MNHEY and CDR2 as SVGAGI. CDR3 length: 13 residues. Trimming pared 5 bases from V and 5 bases from J, leaving 12 bases between. The CDR3 is CASSPGGRTEAFF. The CDR3 DNA follows: TGTGCCAGCAGTCCGGGGGGCAGGACTGAAGCTTTCTTT.

The chain uses TRBV18 and TRBJ2-7; 10 bases are a match to TRBD1. This CDR3 is built from 16 residues. The V segment lost 6 bases and the J segment 5 bases; nucleotides outside the gene matches: 13. Germline V gene data show CDR1 as KGHSH and CDR2 as LQKENI. The CDR3 loop is CASSRGRGTGVDEQYF. CDR3 in DNA: TGTGCCAGCTCTCGCGGCCGTGGGACAGGGGTTGACGAGCAGTACTTC.

The V call is TRBV23-1, the J call TRBJ1-4; 11 nucleotides line up with TRBD1. TRBV23-1 is annotated as an ORF whose role is uncertain. The CDR3 runs to 16 residues. Trimming at V came to 7 bases and at J to 7 bases, leaving 11 bases not matched to a gene. Written as DNA, the CDR3 is TGCGCCAGCACCCCGGGGACAGGGGGAAAGGGTGAAAAACTGTTTTTT. It translates to CASTPGTGGKGEKLFF.

The chain carries TRBV11-3 and TRBJ2-7, with a tentative D call TRBD2 (5 bases). Trimming removed 1 base from V and 2 bases from J, with 9 bases in between. The germline CDR1 and CDR2 sequences are SGHNT and YENEEA. This CDR3 is built from 14 residues. This CDR3 is CASSLGGSAYEQYF. CDR3 coding DNA: TGTGCCAGCAGCTTAGGAGGTAGCGCCTACGAGCAGTACTTC.

This clone turned up a few times. The genes are TRBV11-3 and TRBJ1-1; no reliable D call. Germline V gene lookup returns CDR1 SGHNT and CDR2 YENEEA. This CDR3 has 14 amino acids. Trimming took 5 bases from V and 2 from J, leaving 12 bases between them. Here the CDR3 DNA reads TGTGCCAGCAGCCCCGGGAGTAGCAACACTGAAGCTTTCTTT. Encoded protein: CASSPGSSNTEAFF.

This rearrangement joins TRBV9 to TRBJ1-4; 9 bases align to TRBD1. J lost 8 bases, V lost 3 bases, and 2 bases had no gene match. Germline loops: CDR1 SGDLS, CDR2 YYNGEE. The CDR3 contains 13 residues. The CDR3 loop is CASSDGQGEKLFF. The CDR3 DNA reads as TGTGCCAGCAGCGACGGACAGGGGGAAAAACTGTTTTTT. The full variable domain, with the rest looked up from reference TRBV9 and TRBJ1-4, is DSGVTQTPKHLITATGQRVTLRCSPRSGDLSVYWYQQSLDQGLQFLIQYYNGEERAKGNILERFSAQQFPDLHSELNLSSLELGDSALYFCASSDGQGEKLFFGSGTQLSVL.

V is TRBV6-5 and J is TRBJ2-1, with 8 bases that match TRBD2. Germline values: CDR1 MNHEY, CDR2 SVGAGI. V was clipped by 5 bases and J by 10 bases; unmatched bases: 7. The CDR3 extends over 13 amino acids. The DNA for the CDR3 is TGTGCCAGCAGTCCCTATCTAGCGGGCGAGCAGTTCTTC. Protein product: CASSPYLAGEQFF.

The chain is built from TRBV5-4 and TRBJ2-1; D is undetermined. This CDR3 is 15 amino acids long. Trimming cost V 4 bases and J 8 bases, with 19 bases left between them. The V gene's germline CDR1 is SGHNT and CDR2 YYREEE (reference sequence). CDR3 nucleotide sequence: TGTGCCAGCAGCCTTGGGCTGGGTCGCTTGGATGAGCAGTTCTTC. It is translated as CASSLGLGRLDEQFF. Based on the CDR3 plus reference TRBV5-4 and TRBJ2-1, the full variable domain is ETGVTQSPTHLIKTRGQQVTLRCSSQSGHNTVSWYQQALGQGPQFIFQYYREEENGRGNFPPRFSGLQFPNYSSELNVNALELDDSALYLCASSLGLGRLDEQFFGPGTRLTVL.

A note on this clone: At one end the junction does not follow the germline gene, possibly because of a read error. The genes are TRBV7-2 and TRBJ2-1, with TRBD2 matching 8 bases. The CDR3 has 17 residues. The germline gives CDR1 SGHTA, CDR2 FQGNSA. The CDR3 loop is CASSLGAGGLSYNKQFF. The DNA of the CDR3 is TGTGCCAGCAGCTTAGGGGCGGGGGGTCTGTCCTACAATAAGCAGTTCTTC.

The rearrangement uses TRBV9 and TRBJ2-7; 14 nucleotides match TRBD2. With 4 bases clipped from V and 7 bases from J, the junction kept 22 bases outside the gene matches. This CDR3 contains 20 residues. Germline-derived CDR1 and CDR2 are SGDLS and YYNGEE. The CDR3 region is CASSSGTSGSRKRVSEEQYF. Here the CDR3 DNA reads TGTGCCAGCAGCTCGGGGACTAGCGGGAGTAGGAAGCGAGTTTCTGAGGAGCAGTACTTC.

V is TRBV6-5 and J is TRBJ2-4; weak D call: TRBD2 (5 bases). The V end lost 0 bases, the J end lost 1 base, and 10 bases lay between the germline ends. CDR3 length: 16 residues. Germline V gene sequence: CDR1 MNHEY, CDR2 SVGAGI. The CDR3 DNA follows: TGTGCCAGCAGTTACTCCTCCGAGGGTGCCAAAAACATTCAGTACTTC. This translates into CASSYSSEGAKNIQYF.

The chain couples TRBV7-2 to TRBJ1-2; tentatively, D is TRBD1 (6 bases). Germline lookup yields CDR1 SGHTA and CDR2 FQGNSA. This CDR3 has 16 residues. V was pared by 6 bases and J by 6 bases, with 23 bases between. The CDR3 DNA reads as TGTGCCAGCAGTTTAATGCGCGGGCAGGGGAGCCATGGCTACACCTTC. This codes for CASSLMRGQGSHGYTF.

The chain joins TRBV19 to TRBJ1-2, with 7 bases identical to TRBD1. V gave up 6 bases and J gave up 4 bases; unmatched junction bases: 5. Germline values: CDR1 LNHDA, CDR2 SQIVND (reference sequence). The length of the CDR3 is 13 residues. The CDR3 sequence is CASSRQGIYGYTF. The DNA of the CDR3 is TGTGCCAGTAGCCGACAGGGCATCTATGGCTACACCTTC.

The CDR3 DNA reads as TGTGCCAGCAGCGTAGACAGGGGGATCATGAACACTGAAGCTTTCTTT. It encodes CASSVDRGIMNTEAFF. V usage is TRBV9 and J usage is TRBJ1-1, with 8 bases fitting TRBD1. Trimming cost V 0 bases and J 0 bases; bases outside gene matches: 4. This CDR3 spans 16 amino acids. Germline V gives CDR1 SGDLS, CDR2 YYNGEE.

A few counts support this clone. The chain combines TRBV6-4 with TRBJ2-1, with D unclear. V was shortened by 6 bases and J by 0 bases, with 6 bases between the two germline ends. The CDR3 spans 13 residues. The germline CDR1 and CDR2 sequences are MRHNA and SNTAGT. The chain's CDR3 is CASSGSSYNEQFF. DNA of the CDR3: TGTGCCAGCAGCGGTAGCTCCTACAATGAGCAGTTCTTC.

The chain joins TRBV9 to TRBJ2-3; D is uncertain. The V gene lost 4 bases and the J gene lost 4 bases, with 13 bases spanning the gap. This CDR3 region has 14 residues. CDR1 SGDLS and CDR2 YYNGEE come from the germline V gene. The CDR3, as DNA: TGTGCCAGCAGCCCCTACTCGAGGTCAGATACGCAGTATTTT. Protein sequence: CASSPYSRSDTQYF.

The count of this clone is one. The rearrangement joins TRBV7-9 to TRBJ2-6; tentatively, D is TRBD1 (5 bases). The CDR3 runs to 17 residues. CDR1 and CDR2 from the germline V gene are SEHNR and FQNEAQ (reference sequence). Trimming cost V 1 base and J 0 bases, with 10 bases left between them. This chain's CDR3 is CASSLGGRYSGANVLTF. In nucleotides, the CDR3 is TGTGCCAGCAGCTTAGGGGGCCGGTACTCTGGGGCCAACGTCCTGACTTTC.

The rearrangement links TRBV30 to TRBJ2-7, with a tentative D call TRBD1 (5 bases). The germline V gene has CDR1 GTSNPN and CDR2 SVGIG (reference sequence). V lost 7 bases and J 4 bases, leaving 11 bases between the germline ends. The CDR3 totals 11 residues. CDR3 DNA: TGTGCCTACCTGACAGTATACGAGCAGTACTTC. This gives the protein CAYLTVYEQYF.

CDR3 sequence: CASSTLGGVSDEQYF. In DNA, the CDR3 is TGCGCCAGCAGTACCCTGGGGGGGGTTTCTGACGAGCAGTACTTC. V and J are TRBV10-1 and TRBJ2-5, with TRBD2 identical over 7 bases. Near its end, the DNA agrees better with TRBJ2-7, so the J call may be wrong. The CDR3 loop spans 15 amino acids. Germline-derived CDR1 and CDR2 are WNHNN and SYGVQD (reference sequence).

This sequence joins TRBV5-8 and TRBJ2-2; D is unresolved. Looked up from germline, CDR1 is SGHTS and CDR2 is YDEGEE. The CDR3 sequence is 13 residues long. Trimming pared 6 bases from V and 2 bases from J, leaving 8 bases between. Written as DNA, the CDR3 is TGTGCCAGCACCGCTAAAAACACCGGGGAGCTGTTTTTT. Translated, it gives CASTAKNTGELFF.

The rearrangement joins TRBV6-1 to TRBJ1-2; D remains unclear. The CDR3 spans 19 residues. Trimming took off 1 base at V and 2 bases at J, with 23 bases between the two ends. Germline V gene data show CDR1 as MNHNS and CDR2 as SASEGT. The CDR3 DNA sequence: TGTGCCAGCAGTGAAGGTGGAGGGCCAACTAACTTTAGAAACTATGGCTACACCTTC. Its translation is CASSEGGGPTNFRNYGYTF.

This clone has just a few counts. The CDR3 nucleotides are TGTGCCAGCAGCCTTGCTGGTGGATCGAACAGCAGAACGTTCCCGGAGTACTTC. Its translation: CASSLAGGSNSRTFPEYF. The chain uses TRBV5-4 and TRBJ2-7; D uncertain. Germline CDR1 and CDR2: SGHNT and YYREEE (reference sequence). Trimming removed 4 bases from V and 11 bases from J, with 34 bases in between. The CDR3 loop spans 18 amino acids.

The chain couples TRBV2 to TRBJ1-6; TRBD1 aligns across 9 bases. Per the germline V gene, CDR1 is SNHLY and CDR2 is FYNNEI. The CDR3 extends over 15 amino acids. Trimming at V came to 5 bases and at J to 10 bases, leaving 9 bases not matched to a gene. The CDR3 nucleotides read TGTGCCAGCAGTCTAAAGACAGGGGGAGGATCACCCCTCCACTTT. It yields the protein CASSLKTGGGSPLHF.

Regarding this clone: At one end the junction does not follow the germline gene, possibly because of a read error. The rearrangement links TRBV7-7 to TRBJ2-5; TRBD2 agrees at 7 bases. The CDR3 has 13 residues. CDR1 is SSHAT, CDR2 FNYEAQ, per germline (reference sequence). CDR3 nucleotides: TGTGCTAGCAGCGCAAGCGGGGCTGAGACCCAGTACTTC. Its protein product is CASSASGAETQYF.

This clone was observed a single time. V usage is TRBV15 and J usage is TRBJ2-5; TRBD1 agrees at 7 bases. The CDR3 contains 15 residues. In germline, CDR1 is LNHNV, CDR2 YYDKDF (reference sequence). The trim removed 9 bases at V and 4 bases at J, leaving 14 bases unmatched. Here the CDR3 reads CATLPGQRVGETQYF. In DNA, the CDR3 is TGTGCCACGTTACCGGGACAGAGGGTGGGAGAGACCCAGTACTTC.

The chain combines TRBV2 with TRBJ1-1, with TRBD1 matching over 12 bases. There are 15 residues in the CDR3. Germline CDR1 SNHLY, CDR2 FYNNEI. The junction had 8 bases not matched to a gene; V was cut back by 7 bases and J by 5 bases. CDR3 loop: CASNTWDRGRTEAFF. In DNA, the CDR3 is TGTGCCAGCAACACCTGGGACAGGGGGCGTACTGAAGCTTTCTTT.